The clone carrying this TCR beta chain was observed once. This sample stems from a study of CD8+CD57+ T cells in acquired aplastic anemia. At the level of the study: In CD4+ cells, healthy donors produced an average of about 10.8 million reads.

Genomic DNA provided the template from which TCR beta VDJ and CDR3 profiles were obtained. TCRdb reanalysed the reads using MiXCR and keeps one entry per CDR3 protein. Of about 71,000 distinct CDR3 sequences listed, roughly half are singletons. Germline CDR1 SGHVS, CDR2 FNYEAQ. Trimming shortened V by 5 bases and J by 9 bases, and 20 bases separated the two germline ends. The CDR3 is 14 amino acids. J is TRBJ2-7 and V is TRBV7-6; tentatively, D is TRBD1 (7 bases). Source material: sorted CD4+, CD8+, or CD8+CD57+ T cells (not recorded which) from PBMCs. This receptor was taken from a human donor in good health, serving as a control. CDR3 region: CASSQGTAGGWQYF. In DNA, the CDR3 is TGTGCCAGCAGCCAGGGGACAGCCGGGGGTTGGCAGTACTTC.